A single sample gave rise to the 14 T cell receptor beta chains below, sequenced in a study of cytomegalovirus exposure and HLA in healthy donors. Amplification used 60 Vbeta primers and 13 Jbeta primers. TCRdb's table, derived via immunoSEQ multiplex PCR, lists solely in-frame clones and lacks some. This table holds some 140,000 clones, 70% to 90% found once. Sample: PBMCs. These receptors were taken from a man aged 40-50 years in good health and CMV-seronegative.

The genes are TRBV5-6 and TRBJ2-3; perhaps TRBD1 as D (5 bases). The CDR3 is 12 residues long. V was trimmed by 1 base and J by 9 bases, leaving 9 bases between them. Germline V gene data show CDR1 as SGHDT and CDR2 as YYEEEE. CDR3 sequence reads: CASSLFRETQYF. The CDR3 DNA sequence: TGTGCCAGCAGCTTGTTCAGGGAAACGCAGTATTTT.

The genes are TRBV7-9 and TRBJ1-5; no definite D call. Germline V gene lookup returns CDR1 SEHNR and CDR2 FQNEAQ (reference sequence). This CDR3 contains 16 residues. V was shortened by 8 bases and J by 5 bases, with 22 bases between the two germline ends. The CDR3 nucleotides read TGTGCCAGCGATAACTTCGGGAACGGGAGGGATCAGCCCCAGCATTTT. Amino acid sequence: CASDNFGNGRDQPQHF.

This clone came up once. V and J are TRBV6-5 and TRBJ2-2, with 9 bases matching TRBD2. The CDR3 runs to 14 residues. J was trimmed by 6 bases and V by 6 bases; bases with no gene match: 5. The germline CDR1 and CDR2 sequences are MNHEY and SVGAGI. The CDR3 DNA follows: TGTGCCAGCAGGGCGGGAGGGCCGGCCGGGGAGCTGTTTTTT. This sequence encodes CASRAGGPAGELFF.

In nucleotides, the CDR3 is TGCAGCGTTGACAACTTGCGGTTAGAGACCCAGTACTTC. It specifies CSVDNLRLETQYF. This rearrangement joins TRBV29-1 to TRBJ2-5; D is uncertain. The CDR3 contains 13 residues. Germline CDR1 and CDR2: SQVTM and ANQGSEA. Trimming stripped 3 bases from V and 4 bases from J, with 12 bases between.

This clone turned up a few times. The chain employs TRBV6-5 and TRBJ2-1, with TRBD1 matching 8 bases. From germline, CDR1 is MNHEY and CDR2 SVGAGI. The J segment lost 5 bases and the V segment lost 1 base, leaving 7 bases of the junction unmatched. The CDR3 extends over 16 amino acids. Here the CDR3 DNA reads TGTGCCAGCAGTTACTGGGGGACAGGCCTCGACAATGAGCAGTTCTTC. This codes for CASSYWGTGLDNEQFF.

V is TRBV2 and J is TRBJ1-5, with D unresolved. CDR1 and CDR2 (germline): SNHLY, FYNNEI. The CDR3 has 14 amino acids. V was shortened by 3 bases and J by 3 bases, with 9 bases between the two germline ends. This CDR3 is CASSDPTYNQPQHF. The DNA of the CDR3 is TGTGCCAGCAGTGACCCTACTTACAATCAGCCCCAGCATTTT.

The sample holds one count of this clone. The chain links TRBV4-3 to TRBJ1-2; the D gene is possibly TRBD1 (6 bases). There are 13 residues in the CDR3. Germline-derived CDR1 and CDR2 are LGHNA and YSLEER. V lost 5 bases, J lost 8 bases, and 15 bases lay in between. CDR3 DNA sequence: TGCGCCAGCAGCTCGGACAGAGGAAAAGGCTACACCTTC. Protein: CASSSDRGKGYTF.

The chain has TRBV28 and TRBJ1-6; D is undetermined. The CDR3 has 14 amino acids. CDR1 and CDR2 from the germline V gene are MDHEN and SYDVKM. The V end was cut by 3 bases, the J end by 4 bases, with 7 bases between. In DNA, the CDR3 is TGTGCCAGCAGTTTTGTACAGTATAATTCACCCCTCCACTTT. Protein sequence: CASSFVQYNSPLHF.

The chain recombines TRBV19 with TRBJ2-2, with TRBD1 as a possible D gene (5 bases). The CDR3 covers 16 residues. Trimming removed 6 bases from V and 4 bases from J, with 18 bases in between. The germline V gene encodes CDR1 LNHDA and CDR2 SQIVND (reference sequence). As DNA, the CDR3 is TGTGCCAGTAGGCGATCCAGGGTGACGCCCACCGGGGAGCTGTTTTTT. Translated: CASRRSRVTPTGELFF.

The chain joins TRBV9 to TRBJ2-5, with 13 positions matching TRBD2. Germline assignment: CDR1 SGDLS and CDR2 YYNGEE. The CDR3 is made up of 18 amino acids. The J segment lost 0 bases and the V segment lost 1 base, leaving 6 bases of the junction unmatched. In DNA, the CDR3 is TGTGCCAGCAGCGTATCCGTGACTAGCGGGGGGTACCAAGAGACCCAGTACTTC. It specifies CASSVSVTSGGYQETQYF.

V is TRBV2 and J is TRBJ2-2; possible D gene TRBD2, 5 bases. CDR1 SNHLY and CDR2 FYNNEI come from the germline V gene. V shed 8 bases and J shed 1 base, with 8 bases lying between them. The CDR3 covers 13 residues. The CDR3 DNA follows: TGTGCCAGCGGACTTTTGAACACCGGGGAGCTGTTTTTT. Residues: CASGLLNTGELFF.

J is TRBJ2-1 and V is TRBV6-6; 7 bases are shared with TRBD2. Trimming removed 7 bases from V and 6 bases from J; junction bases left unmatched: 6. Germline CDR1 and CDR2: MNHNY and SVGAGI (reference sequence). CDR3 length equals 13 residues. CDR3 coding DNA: TGTGCCAGCACTACCGGACTAGTCAATGAGCAGTTCTTC. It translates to CASTTGLVNEQFF.

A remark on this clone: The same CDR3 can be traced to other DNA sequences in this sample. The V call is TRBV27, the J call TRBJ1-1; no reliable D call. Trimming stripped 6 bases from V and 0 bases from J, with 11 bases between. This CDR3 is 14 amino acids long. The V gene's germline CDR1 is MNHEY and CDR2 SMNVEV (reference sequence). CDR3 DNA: TGTGCCAGCAGCTCGGGGTGGGTGAACACTGAAGCTTTCTTT. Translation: CASSSGWVNTEAFF.

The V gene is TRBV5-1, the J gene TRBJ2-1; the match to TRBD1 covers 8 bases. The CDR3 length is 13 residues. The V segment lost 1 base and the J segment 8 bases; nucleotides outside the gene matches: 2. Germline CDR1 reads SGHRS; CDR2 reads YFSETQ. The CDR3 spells CASSLYRGDEQFF. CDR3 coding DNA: TGCGCCAGCAGCTTGTACAGGGGGGATGAGCAGTTCTTC. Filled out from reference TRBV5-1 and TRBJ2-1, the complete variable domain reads KAGVTQTPRYLIKTRGQQVTLSCSPISGHRSVSWYQQTPGQGLQFLFEYFSETQRNKGNFPGRFSGRQFSNSRSEMNVSTLELGDSALYLCASSLYRGDEQFFGPGTRLTVL.